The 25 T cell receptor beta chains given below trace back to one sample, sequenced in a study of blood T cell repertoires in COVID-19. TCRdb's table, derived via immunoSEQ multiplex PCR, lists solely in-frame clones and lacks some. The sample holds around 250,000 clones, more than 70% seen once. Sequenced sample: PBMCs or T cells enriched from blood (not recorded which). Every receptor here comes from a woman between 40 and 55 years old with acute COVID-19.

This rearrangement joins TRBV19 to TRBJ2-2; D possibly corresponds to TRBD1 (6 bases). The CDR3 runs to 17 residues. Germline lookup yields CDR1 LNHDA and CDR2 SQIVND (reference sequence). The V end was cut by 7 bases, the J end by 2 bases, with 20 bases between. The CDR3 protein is CASNVSWEGTNTGELFF. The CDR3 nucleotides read TGTGCCAGTAACGTCTCCTGGGAAGGGACAAACACCGGGGAGCTGTTTTTT.

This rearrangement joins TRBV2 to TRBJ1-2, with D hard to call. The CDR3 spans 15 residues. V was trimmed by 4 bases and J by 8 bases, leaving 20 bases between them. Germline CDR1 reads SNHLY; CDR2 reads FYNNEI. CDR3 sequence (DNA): TGTGCCAGCAGTGTGGCAGCGGGTAGGCCGAGGGGCTACACCTTC. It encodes CASSVAAGRPRGYTF.

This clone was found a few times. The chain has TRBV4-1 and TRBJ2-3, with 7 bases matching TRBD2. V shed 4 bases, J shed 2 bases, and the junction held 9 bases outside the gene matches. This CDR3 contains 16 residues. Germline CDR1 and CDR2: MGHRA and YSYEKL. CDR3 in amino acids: CASSRRSGDYTDTQYF. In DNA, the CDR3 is TGCGCCAGCAGCCGCCGGAGCGGGGATTACACAGATACGCAGTATTTT.

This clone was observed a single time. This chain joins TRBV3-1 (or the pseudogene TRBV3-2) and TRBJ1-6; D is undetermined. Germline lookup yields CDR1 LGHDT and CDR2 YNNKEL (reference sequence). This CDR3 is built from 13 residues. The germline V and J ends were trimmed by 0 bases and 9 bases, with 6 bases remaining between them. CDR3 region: CASSQDLSSPLHF. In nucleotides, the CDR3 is TGTGCCAGCAGCCAAGATTTGAGTTCACCCCTCCACTTT.

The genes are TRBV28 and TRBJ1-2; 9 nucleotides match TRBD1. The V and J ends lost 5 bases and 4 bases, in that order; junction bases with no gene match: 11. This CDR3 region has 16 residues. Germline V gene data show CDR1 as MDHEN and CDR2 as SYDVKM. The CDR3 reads CASSPSRQGGGYGYTF. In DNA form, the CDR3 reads TGTGCCAGCAGTCCCTCCCGACAGGGGGGGGGCTATGGCTACACCTTC.

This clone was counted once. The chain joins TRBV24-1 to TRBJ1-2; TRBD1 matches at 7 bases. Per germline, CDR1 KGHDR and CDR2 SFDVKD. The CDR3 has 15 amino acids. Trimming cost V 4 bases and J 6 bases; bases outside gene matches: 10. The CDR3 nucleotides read TGTGCCACCAGTGACCGCTGGACAGGCTTGAATGGCTACACCTTC. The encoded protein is CATSDRWTGLNGYTF.

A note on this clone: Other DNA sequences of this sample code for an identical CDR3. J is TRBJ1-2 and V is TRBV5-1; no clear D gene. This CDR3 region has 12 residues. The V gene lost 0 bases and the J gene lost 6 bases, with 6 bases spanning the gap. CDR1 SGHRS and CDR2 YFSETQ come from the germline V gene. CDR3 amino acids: CASSLGRDGYTF. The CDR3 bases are TGCGCCAGCAGCTTGGGACGGGATGGCTACACCTTC.

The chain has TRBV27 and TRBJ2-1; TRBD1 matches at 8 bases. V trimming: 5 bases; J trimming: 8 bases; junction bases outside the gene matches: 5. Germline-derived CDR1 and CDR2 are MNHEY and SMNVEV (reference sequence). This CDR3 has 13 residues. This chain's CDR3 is CASSIQGAHEQFF. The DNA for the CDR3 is TGTGCCAGCAGTATTCAGGGGGCCCATGAGCAGTTCTTC.

CDR3 sequence: CATSDPGQGGNQPQHF. CDR3 DNA: TGTGCCACCAGTGATCCCGGACAGGGTGGCAATCAGCCCCAGCATTTT. This chain connects TRBV24-1 to TRBJ1-5; 8 bases line up with TRBD1. Germline V gives CDR1 KGHDR, CDR2 SFDVKD. The CDR3 totals 16 residues. The J segment lost 2 bases and the V segment lost 3 bases, leaving 5 bases of the junction unmatched.

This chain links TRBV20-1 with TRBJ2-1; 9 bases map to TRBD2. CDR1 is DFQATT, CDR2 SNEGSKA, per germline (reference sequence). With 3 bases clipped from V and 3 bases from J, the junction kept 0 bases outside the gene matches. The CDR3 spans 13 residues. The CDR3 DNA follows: TGCAGTGCTAGTAGCGGGGGCTACAATGAGCAGTTCTTC. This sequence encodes CSASSGGYNEQFF.

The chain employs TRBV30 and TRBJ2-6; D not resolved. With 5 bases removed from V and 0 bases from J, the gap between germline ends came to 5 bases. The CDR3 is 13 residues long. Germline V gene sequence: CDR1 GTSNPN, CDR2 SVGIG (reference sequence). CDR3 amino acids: CAWELSGANVLTF. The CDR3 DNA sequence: TGTGCCTGGGAACTCTCTGGGGCCAACGTCCTGACTTTC.

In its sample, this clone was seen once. CDR3 protein: CASSTLADSYNEQFF. The CDR3 DNA reads as TGTGCCAGCAGCACCCTAGCGGACTCCTACAATGAGCAGTTCTTC. The J gene is TRBJ2-1, the V gene TRBV7-2, with 7 bases identical to TRBD2. CDR1 and CDR2 from the germline V gene are SGHTA and FQGNSA. The junction had 4 bases not matched to a gene; V was cut back by 5 bases and J by 0 bases. There are 15 residues in the CDR3.

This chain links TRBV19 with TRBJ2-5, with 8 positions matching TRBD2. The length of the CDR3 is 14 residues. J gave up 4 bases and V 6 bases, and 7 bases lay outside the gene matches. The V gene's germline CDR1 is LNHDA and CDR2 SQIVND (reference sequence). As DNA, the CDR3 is TGTGCCAGTAGCGGAGGAGCGGGAGTAGAGACCCAGTACTTC. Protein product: CASSGGAGVETQYF. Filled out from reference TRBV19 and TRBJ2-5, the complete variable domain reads DGGITQSPKYLFRKEGQNVTLSCEQNLNHDAMYWYRQDPGQGLRLIYYSQIVNDFQKGDIAEGYSVSREKKESFPLTVTSAQKNPTAFYLCASSGGAGVETQYFGPGTRLLVL.

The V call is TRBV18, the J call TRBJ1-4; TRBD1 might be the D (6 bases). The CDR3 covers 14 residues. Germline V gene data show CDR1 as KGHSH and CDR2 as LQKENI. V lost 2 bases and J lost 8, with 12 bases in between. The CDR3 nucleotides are TGTGCCAGCTCACCATTTCAGGGGTACGAAAAACTGTTTTTT. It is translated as CASSPFQGYEKLFF. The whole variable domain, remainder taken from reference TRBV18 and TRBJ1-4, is NAGVMQNPRHLVRRRGQEARLRCSPMKGHSHVYWYRQLPEEGLKFMVYLQKENIIDESGMPKERFSAEFPKEGPSILRIQQVVRGDSAAYFCASSPFQGYEKLFFGSGTQLSVL.

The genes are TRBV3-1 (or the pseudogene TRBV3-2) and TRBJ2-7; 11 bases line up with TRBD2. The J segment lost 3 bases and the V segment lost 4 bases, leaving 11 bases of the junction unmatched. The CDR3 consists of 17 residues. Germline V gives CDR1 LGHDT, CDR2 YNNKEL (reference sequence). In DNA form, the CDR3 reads TGTGCCAGCAGCCGCCCGCCGGGACTAGCGGACTACTACGAGCAGTACGTC. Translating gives CASSRPPGLADYYEQYV.

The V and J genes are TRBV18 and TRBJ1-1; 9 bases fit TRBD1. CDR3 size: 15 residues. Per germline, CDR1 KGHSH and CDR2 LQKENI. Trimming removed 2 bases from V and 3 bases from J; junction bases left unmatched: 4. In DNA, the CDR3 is TGTGCCAGCTCACCAACAGGGGGCGCCGACACTGAAGCTTTCTTT. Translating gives CASSPTGGADTEAFF.

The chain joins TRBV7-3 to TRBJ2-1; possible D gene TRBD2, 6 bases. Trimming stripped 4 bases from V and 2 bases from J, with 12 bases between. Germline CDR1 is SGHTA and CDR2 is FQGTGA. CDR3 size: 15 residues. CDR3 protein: CASSSPGLAYNEQFF. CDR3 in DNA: TGTGCCAGCAGCTCCCCGGGACTGGCCTACAATGAGCAGTTCTTC.

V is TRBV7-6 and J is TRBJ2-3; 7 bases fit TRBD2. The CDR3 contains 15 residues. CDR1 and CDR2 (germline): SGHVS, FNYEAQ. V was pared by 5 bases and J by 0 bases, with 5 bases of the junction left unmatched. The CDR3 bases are TGTGCCAGCAGCCGACGTAGCGGGAGCACAGATACGCAGTATTTT. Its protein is CASSRRSGSTDTQYF.

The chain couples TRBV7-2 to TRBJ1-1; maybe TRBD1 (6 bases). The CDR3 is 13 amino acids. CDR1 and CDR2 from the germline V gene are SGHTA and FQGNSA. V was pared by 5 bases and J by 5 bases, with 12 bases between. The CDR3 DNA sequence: TGTGCCAGCAGCATACACAGGGATACTGAAGCTTTCTTT. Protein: CASSIHRDTEAFF.

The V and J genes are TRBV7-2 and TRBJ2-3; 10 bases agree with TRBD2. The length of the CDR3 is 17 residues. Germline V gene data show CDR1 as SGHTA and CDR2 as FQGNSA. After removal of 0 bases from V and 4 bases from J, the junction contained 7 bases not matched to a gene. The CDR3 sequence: CASSLAGLAGGPDTQYF. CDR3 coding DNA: TGTGCCAGCAGCTTAGCGGGGTTAGCGGGAGGTCCAGATACGCAGTATTTT.

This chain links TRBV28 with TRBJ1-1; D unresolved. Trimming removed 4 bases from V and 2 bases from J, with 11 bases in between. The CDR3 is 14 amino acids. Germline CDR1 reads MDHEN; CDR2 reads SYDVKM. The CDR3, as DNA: TGTGCCAGCAGTTCTGAGACTCCCAACACTGAAGCTTTCTTT. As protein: CASSSETPNTEAFF.

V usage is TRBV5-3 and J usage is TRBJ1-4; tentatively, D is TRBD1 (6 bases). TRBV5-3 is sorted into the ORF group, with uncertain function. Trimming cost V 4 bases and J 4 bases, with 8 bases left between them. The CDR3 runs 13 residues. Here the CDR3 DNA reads TGTGCCAGAAGCGGACAGCATAATGAAAAACTGTTTTTT. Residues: CARSGQHNEKLFF.

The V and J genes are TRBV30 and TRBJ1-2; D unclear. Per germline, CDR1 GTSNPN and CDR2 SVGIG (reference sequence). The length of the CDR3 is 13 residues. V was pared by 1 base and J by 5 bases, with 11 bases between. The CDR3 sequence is CAWSGPGPYGYTF. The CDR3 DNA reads TGTGCCTGGAGTGGGCCTGGCCCGTATGGCTACACCTTC.

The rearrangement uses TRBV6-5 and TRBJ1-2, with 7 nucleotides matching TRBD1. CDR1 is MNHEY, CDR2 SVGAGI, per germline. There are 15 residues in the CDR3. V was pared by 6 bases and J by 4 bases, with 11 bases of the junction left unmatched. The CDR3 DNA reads TGTGCCAGCAGAATTGACAGGGACGGTTTCTATGGCTACACCTTC. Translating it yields CASRIDRDGFYGYTF.

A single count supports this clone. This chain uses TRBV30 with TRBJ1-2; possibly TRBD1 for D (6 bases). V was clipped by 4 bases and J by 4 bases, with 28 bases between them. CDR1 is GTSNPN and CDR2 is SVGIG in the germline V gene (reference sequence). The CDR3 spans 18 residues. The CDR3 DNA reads TGTGCCTGGACCCTCAGGGGCGGTTCATCGAGCTTTTTCTATGGCTACACCTTC. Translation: CAWTLRGGSSSFFYGYTF.